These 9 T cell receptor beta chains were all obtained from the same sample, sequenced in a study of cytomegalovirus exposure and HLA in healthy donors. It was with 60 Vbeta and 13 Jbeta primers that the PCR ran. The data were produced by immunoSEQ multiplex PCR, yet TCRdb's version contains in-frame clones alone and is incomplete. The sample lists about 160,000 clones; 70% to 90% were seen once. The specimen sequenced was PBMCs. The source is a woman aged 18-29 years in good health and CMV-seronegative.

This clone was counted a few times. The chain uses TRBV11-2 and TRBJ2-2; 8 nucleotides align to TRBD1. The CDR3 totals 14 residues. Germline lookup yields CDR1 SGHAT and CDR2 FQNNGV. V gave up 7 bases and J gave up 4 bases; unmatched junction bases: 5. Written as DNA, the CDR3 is TGTGCCAGCACCCTTCAGGGGGCCACCGGGGAGCTGTTTTTT. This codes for CASTLQGATGELFF.

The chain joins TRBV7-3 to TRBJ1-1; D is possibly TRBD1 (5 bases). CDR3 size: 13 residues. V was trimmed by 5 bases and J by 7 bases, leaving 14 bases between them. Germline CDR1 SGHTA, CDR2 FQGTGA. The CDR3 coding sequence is TGTGCCAGCAGCCGGGGTTTGGGGGGTGAAGCTTTCTTT. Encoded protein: CASSRGLGGEAFF. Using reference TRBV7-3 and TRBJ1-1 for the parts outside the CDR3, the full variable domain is GAGVSQTPSNKVTEKGKYVELRCDPISGHTALYWYRQSLGQGPEFLIYFQGTGAADDSGLPNDRFFAVRPEGSVSTLKIQRTERGDSAVYLCASSRGLGGEAFFGQGTRLTVV.

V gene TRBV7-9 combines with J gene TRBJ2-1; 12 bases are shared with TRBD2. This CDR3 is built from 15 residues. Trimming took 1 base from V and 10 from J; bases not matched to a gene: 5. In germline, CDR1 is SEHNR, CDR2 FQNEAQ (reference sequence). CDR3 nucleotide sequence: TGTGCCAGCAGCTTAGTTATGGGGACTAGCGGGGAGCAGTTCTTC. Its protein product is CASSLVMGTSGEQFF.

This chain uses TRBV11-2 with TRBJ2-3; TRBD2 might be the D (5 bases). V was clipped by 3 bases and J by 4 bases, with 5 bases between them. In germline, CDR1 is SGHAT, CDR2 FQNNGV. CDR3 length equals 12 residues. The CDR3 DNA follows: TGTGCCAGCAGCTTCGGGGCAGATACGCAGTATTTT. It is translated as CASSFGADTQYF.

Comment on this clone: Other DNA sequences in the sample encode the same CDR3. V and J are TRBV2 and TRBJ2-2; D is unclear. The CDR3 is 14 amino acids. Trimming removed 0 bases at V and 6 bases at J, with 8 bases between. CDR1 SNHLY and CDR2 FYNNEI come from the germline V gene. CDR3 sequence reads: CASSEALFPGELFF. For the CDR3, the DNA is TGTGCCAGCAGTGAAGCCTTATTCCCCGGGGAGCTGTTTTTT.

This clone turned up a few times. CDR3 residues: CASRDRYYEQYF. Written as DNA, the CDR3 is TGTGCCAGTAGAGACAGATACTACGAGCAGTACTTC. The chain recombines TRBV19 with TRBJ2-7, with D maybe TRBD1 (5 bases). Looked up from germline, CDR1 is LNHDA and CDR2 is SQIVND (reference sequence). This CDR3 has 12 amino acids. The V gene lost 6 bases and the J gene lost 3 bases, with 9 bases spanning the gap.

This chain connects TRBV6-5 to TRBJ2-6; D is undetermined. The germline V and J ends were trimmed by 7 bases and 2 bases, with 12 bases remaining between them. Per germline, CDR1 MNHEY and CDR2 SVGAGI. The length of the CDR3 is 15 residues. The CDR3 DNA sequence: TGTGCCAGCACTCAGAGGTCGGCTGGGGCCAACGTCCTGACTTTC. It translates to CASTQRSAGANVLTF.

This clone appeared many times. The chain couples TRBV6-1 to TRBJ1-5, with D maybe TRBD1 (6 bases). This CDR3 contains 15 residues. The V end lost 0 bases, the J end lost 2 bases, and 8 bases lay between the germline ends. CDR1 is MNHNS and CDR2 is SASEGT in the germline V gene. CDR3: CASSEAAGGNQPQHF. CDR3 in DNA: TGTGCCAGCAGTGAAGCGGCAGGGGGCAATCAGCCCCAGCATTTT.

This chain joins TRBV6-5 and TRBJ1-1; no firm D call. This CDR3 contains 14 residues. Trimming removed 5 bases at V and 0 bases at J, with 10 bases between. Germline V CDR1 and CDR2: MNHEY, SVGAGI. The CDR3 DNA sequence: TGTGCCAGCAGTGCCCTACGGTTGAACACTGAAGCTTTCTTT. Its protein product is CASSALRLNTEAFF.